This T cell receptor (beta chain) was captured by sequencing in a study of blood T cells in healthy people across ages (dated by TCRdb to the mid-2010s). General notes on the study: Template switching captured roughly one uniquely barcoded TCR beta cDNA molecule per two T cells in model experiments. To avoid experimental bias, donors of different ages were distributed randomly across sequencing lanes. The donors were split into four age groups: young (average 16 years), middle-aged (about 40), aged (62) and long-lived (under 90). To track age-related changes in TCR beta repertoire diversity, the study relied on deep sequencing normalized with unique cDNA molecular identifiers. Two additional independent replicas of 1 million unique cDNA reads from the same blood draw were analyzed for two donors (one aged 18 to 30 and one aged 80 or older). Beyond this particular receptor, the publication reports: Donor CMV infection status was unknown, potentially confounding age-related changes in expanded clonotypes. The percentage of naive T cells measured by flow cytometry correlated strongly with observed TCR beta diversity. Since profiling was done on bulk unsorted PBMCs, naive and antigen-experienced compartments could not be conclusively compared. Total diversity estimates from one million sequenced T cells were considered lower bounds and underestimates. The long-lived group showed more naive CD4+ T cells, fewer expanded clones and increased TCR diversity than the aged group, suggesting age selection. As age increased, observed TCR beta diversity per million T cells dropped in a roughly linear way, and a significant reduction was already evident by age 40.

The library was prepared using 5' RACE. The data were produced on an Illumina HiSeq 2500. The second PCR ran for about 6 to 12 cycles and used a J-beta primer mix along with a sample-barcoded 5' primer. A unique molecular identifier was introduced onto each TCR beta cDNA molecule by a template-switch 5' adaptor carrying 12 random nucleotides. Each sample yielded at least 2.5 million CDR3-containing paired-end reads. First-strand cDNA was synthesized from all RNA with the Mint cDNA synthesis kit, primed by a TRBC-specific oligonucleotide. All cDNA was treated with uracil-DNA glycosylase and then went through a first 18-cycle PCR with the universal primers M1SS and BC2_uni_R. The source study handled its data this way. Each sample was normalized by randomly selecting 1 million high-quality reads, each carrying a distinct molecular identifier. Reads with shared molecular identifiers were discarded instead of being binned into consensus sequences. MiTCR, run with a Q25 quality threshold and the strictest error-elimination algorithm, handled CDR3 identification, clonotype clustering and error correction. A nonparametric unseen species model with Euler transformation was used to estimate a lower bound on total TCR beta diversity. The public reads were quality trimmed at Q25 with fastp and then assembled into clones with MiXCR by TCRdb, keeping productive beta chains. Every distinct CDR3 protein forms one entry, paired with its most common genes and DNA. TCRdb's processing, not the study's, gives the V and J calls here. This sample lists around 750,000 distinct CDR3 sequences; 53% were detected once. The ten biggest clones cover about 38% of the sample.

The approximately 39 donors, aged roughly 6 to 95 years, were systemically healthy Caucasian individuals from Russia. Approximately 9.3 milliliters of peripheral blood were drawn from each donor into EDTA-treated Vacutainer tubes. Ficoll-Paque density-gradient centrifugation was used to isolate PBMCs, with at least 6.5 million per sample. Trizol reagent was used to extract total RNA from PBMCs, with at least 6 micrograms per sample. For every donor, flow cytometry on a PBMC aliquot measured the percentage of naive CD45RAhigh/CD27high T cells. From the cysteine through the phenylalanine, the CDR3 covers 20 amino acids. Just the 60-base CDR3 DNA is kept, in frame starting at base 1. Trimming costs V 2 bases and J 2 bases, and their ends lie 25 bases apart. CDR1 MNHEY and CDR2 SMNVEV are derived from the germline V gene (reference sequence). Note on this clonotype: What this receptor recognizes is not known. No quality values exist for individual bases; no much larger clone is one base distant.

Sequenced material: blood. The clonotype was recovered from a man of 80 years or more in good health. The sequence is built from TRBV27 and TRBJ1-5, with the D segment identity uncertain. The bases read TGTGCCAGCAGTTTAGAATTCGGTCCATTTTTCCTTGGGGGCAATCAGCCCCAGCATTTT. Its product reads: CASSLEFGPFFLGGNQPQHF.